Below are 27 T cell receptor beta chains sequenced from a single sample in a study of blood T cell repertoires in COVID-19. The assay was immunoSEQ multiplex PCR, and TCRdb's table has in-frame clones only and misses some. Of 150,000 or so clones listed, roughly four fifths are singletons. The sequenced sample was peripheral blood. These receptor sequences come from a human donor with acute or convalescent COVID-19. The donor label of this sample is uncertain.

V is TRBV11-2 and J is TRBJ1-2; perhaps TRBD1 as D (6 bases). Per the germline V gene, CDR1 is SGHAT and CDR2 is FQNNGV. The V end was cut by 3 bases, the J end by 7 bases, with 15 bases between. This CDR3 is built from 14 residues. As DNA, the CDR3 is TGTGCCAGCAGCTTGGACCTCGACAGGCCTGGCTACACCTTC. Translating it yields CASSLDLDRPGYTF.

J is TRBJ1-1 and V is TRBV3-1 (or the pseudogene TRBV3-2); D ambiguous. Germline V gives CDR1 LGHDT, CDR2 YNNKEL (reference sequence). V lost 1 base, J lost 0 bases, and 6 bases lay in between. The CDR3 is 14 residues long. Here the CDR3 reads CASSQGSLNTEAFF. The CDR3 bases are TGTGCCAGCAGCCAAGGGAGCCTGAACACTGAAGCTTTCTTT.

This chain joins TRBV4-2 and TRBJ2-6; 7 nucleotides line up with TRBD1. CDR1 LGHNA and CDR2 YNFKEQ come from the germline V gene. V shed 0 bases, J shed 0 bases, and the junction held 8 bases outside the gene matches. The CDR3 loop spans 19 amino acids. Here the CDR3 reads CASSQETQGYLSGANVLTF. DNA of the CDR3: TGTGCCAGCAGCCAAGAAACACAGGGGTATCTCTCTGGGGCCAACGTCCTGACTTTC.

This chain links TRBV5-1 with TRBJ1-4; D is unresolved. The germline V and J ends were trimmed by 6 bases and 0 bases, with 15 bases remaining between them. The CDR3 runs to 16 residues. Germline assignment: CDR1 SGHRS and CDR2 YFSETQ. CDR3 bases: TGCGCCAGCATTCGTATGGGAGTGGCAACTAATGAAAAACTGTTTTTT. Translating it yields CASIRMGVATNEKLFF.

Here the CDR3 DNA reads TGTGCCAGCAGTTACGAGGGATTGACCCAGTACTTC. Amino acids: CASSYEGLTQYF. The chain carries TRBV6-2 or TRBV6-3 and TRBJ2-5, with D perhaps matching TRBD2 (5 bases). Germline V gene data show CDR1 as MNHEY and CDR2 as SVGEGT. V was cut by 2 bases and J by 7 bases, with 8 bases left in between. The length of the CDR3 is 12 residues.

The V gene is TRBV10-1, the J gene TRBJ2-7, with 10 bases lining up with TRBD1. This CDR3 contains 15 residues. Trimming took 4 bases from V and 2 from J; bases not matched to a gene: 5. Germline V gives CDR1 WNHNN, CDR2 SYGVQD (reference sequence). Here the CDR3 DNA reads TGCGCCAGCAGTGGTGAGGGACAGGGGACCTACGAGCAGTACTTC. It specifies CASSGEGQGTYEQYF.

CDR3 protein: CASSPGQGRQYF. In DNA, the CDR3 is TGTGCCAGCAGCCCGGGACAGGGACGGCAGTACTTC. The V call is TRBV13, the J call TRBJ2-7; 9 bases map to TRBD1. Per the germline V gene, CDR1 is PRHDT and CDR2 is FYEKMQ (reference sequence). V gave up 5 bases and J gave up 9 bases; unmatched junction bases: 5. This CDR3 region has 12 residues.

This chain connects TRBV4-2 to TRBJ2-5; 7 bases fit TRBD2. Germline CDR1 reads LGHNA; CDR2 reads YNFKEQ. Unmatched junction bases numbered 13, after V lost 4 bases and J lost 5 bases. This CDR3 is built from 16 residues. The CDR3 sequence is CASSRNGGTPVETQYF. For the CDR3, the DNA is TGTGCCAGCAGCCGTAACGGGGGGACGCCCGTGGAGACCCAGTACTTC.

The V and J genes are TRBV5-1 and TRBJ2-1; maybe TRBD1 (6 bases). CDR1 and CDR2 (germline): SGHRS, YFSETQ. The V and J ends lost 2 bases and 7 bases respectively, with 7 bases between them. The CDR3 runs 12 residues. As DNA, the CDR3 is TGCGCCAGCAGCTTCACAGGGAATGAGCAGTTCTTC. Translated, it gives CASSFTGNEQFF. The full variable domain, completed using reference TRBV5-1 and TRBJ2-1, is KAGVTQTPRYLIKTRGQQVTLSCSPISGHRSVSWYQQTPGQGLQFLFEYFSETQRNKGNFPGRFSGRQFSNSRSEMNVSTLELGDSALYLCASSFTGNEQFFGPGTRLTVL.

The sample holds one count of this clone. The rearrangement joins TRBV5-1 to TRBJ2-2, with 7 bases that match TRBD1. CDR1 and CDR2 (germline): SGHRS, YFSETQ. V shed 4 bases and J 0 bases; nucleotides not matched to a gene: 3. The CDR3 consists of 15 residues. The CDR3 protein is CASSRDSTNTGELFF. The CDR3 DNA sequence: TGCGCCAGCAGCCGGGACAGTACGAACACCGGGGAGCTGTTTTTT.

V gene TRBV19 combines with J gene TRBJ1-1, with 9 positions matching TRBD1. Germline V gives CDR1 LNHDA, CDR2 SQIVND (reference sequence). CDR3 length: 15 residues. The V gene end was trimmed by 3 bases and the J gene end by 4 bases; junction bases not matched to a gene: 6. The CDR3 reads CASSIAGQGSTEAFF. The CDR3 nucleotides read TGTGCCAGTAGTATTGCGGGACAGGGTTCCACTGAAGCTTTCTTT.

V and J are TRBV19 and TRBJ1-1; TRBD1 matches at 9 bases. Trimming cost V 2 bases and J 5 bases; bases outside gene matches: 6. CDR3 length: 15 amino acids. Germline CDR1 is LNHDA and CDR2 is SQIVND (reference sequence). The CDR3 loop reads CASSITGGLGTEAFF. The CDR3 coding sequence is TGTGCCAGTAGTATAACAGGGGGCCTGGGGACTGAAGCTTTCTTT.

The chain joins TRBV30 to TRBJ2-6, with a tentative D call TRBD1 (6 bases). The CDR3 loop spans 16 amino acids. Germline assignment: CDR1 GTSNPN and CDR2 SVGIG (reference sequence). The V gene lost 6 bases and the J gene lost 5 bases, with 20 bases spanning the gap. The CDR3 reads CACPAGTLRWANVLTF. In nucleotides, the CDR3 is TGTGCCTGCCCTGCCGGGACACTACGTTGGGCCAACGTCCTGACTTTC.

The CDR3 DNA sequence: TGTGCCAGCAGTTACTCGAACTCTAGACCCACGGGAGATACGCAGTATTTT. Amino acid sequence: CASSYSNSRPTGDTQYF. This chain joins TRBV6-2 or TRBV6-3 and TRBJ2-3, with unresolved D. Germline values: CDR1 MNHEY, CDR2 SVGEGT. V was clipped by 0 bases and J by 5 bases, with 18 bases between them. The CDR3 totals 17 residues.

The chain couples TRBV6-5 to TRBJ2-6; D call uncertain. V shed 8 bases and J shed 0 bases, with 5 bases lying between them. CDR1 and CDR2 (germline): MNHEY, SVGAGI. This CDR3 spans 13 amino acids. The CDR3: CASGRSGANVLTF. In DNA form, the CDR3 reads TGTGCCAGCGGGCGCTCTGGGGCCAACGTCCTGACTTTC.

The chain is built from TRBV7-2 and TRBJ2-5; 7 nucleotides line up with TRBD2. The V and J ends lost 3 bases and 7 bases, in that order; junction bases with no gene match: 8. CDR1 and CDR2 from the germline V gene are SGHTA and FQGNSA. This CDR3 spans 14 amino acids. This CDR3 reads CASSFQTGRGTQYF. The CDR3, as DNA: TGTGCCAGCAGCTTTCAAACGGGGAGGGGGACCCAGTACTTC.

This chain uses TRBV15 with TRBJ2-6, with D perhaps TRBD1 (7 bases). The CDR3 length is 16 residues. Looked up from germline, CDR1 is LNHNV and CDR2 is YYDKDF (reference sequence). V lost 3 bases and J lost 2, with 11 bases in between. CDR3 residues: CATSRAGGTGANVLTF. CDR3 sequence (DNA): TGTGCCACCAGCAGGGCAGGGGGGACTGGGGCCAACGTCCTGACTTTC.

This clone was counted a few times. Written as DNA, the CDR3 is TGTGCCAGTAGTATATCTCCGACAGGCTCTAGCCCCCAGCATTTT. Translating it yields CASSISPTGSSPQHF. The rearrangement joins TRBV19 to TRBJ1-5; TRBD1 might be the D (6 bases). CDR1 is LNHDA and CDR2 is SQIVND in the germline V gene (reference sequence). The CDR3 spans 15 residues. V gave up 2 bases and J gave up 10 bases, with 18 bases separating them.

This chain connects TRBV9 to TRBJ1-3, with 10 bases that match TRBD1. CDR1 and CDR2 from the germline V gene are SGDLS and YYNGEE. This CDR3 has 17 amino acids. Unmatched junction bases numbered 8, after V lost 3 bases and J lost 2 bases. In nucleotides, the CDR3 is TGTGCCAGCAGCGCATCCGGGACAGGGGTTGCTGGAAACACCATATATTTT. Its translation is CASSASGTGVAGNTIYF.

This chain uses TRBV7-2 with TRBJ1-5; TRBD1 is a possible D gene (6 bases). CDR3 length equals 14 residues. Germline assignment: CDR1 SGHTA and CDR2 FQGNSA. V was pared by 5 bases and J by 1 base, with 9 bases between. CDR3 nucleotides: TGTGCCAGCAGCCAGGACAGCAGCAATCAGCCCCAGCATTTT. Translated, it gives CASSQDSSNQPQHF.

V is TRBV5-1 and J is TRBJ1-1; 7 bases map to TRBD1. V lost 0 bases and J lost 13; bases outside the gene matches: 12. The CDR3 is 14 residues long. Germline assignment: CDR1 SGHRS and CDR2 YFSETQ. CDR3 DNA sequence: TGCGCCAGCAGCTTGGGAGGTCCCGGGACAGAGGGTTTCTTT. Translation gives CASSLGGPGTEGFF. Full variable domain (rest looked up from reference TRBV5-1 and TRBJ1-1): KAGVTQTPRYLIKTRGQQVTLSCSPISGHRSVSWYQQTPGQGLQFLFEYFSETQRNKGNFPGRFSGRQFSNSRSEMNVSTLELGDSALYLCASSLGGPGTEGFFGQGTRLTVV.

This rearrangement joins TRBV6-6 to TRBJ1-5, with 10 nucleotides matching TRBD1. This CDR3 is 14 amino acids long. With 7 bases clipped from V and 6 bases from J, the junction kept 6 bases outside the gene matches. Germline V CDR1 and CDR2: MNHNY, SVGAGI (reference sequence). The CDR3 region has the DNA TGTGCCAGCATCCGACAGGGGGCAGGTCAGCCCCAGCATTTT. It encodes CASIRQGAGQPQHF.

CDR3 sequence (DNA): TGTGCCACCAGTGACCCTAACAGGCACCTGGAGCAGTTCTTC. This codes for CATSDPNRHLEQFF. The chain couples TRBV24-1 to TRBJ2-1, with D maybe TRBD1 (5 bases). Germline CDR1 reads KGHDR; CDR2 reads SFDVKD. This CDR3 spans 14 amino acids. V lost 4 bases and J lost 10, with 16 bases in between.

This clone was counted only a few times. The rearrangement links TRBV9 to TRBJ2-7; the match to TRBD2 covers 12 bases. CDR1 is SGDLS and CDR2 is YYNGEE in the germline V gene. This CDR3 has 16 residues. Germline trimming cut 2 bases from V and 1 base from J; bases unmatched to any gene: 4. CDR3 residues: CASSVTSGGRSYEQYF. Written as DNA, the CDR3 is TGTGCCAGCAGCGTGACTAGCGGGGGCCGATCCTACGAGCAGTACTTC.

This clone was counted ten times or more. The genes are TRBV7-9 and TRBJ1-6; 7 bases align to TRBD1. With 5 bases clipped from V and 5 bases from J, the junction kept 6 bases outside the gene matches. This CDR3 contains 15 residues. Germline loops: CDR1 SEHNR, CDR2 FQNEAQ (reference sequence). In nucleotides, the CDR3 is TGTGCCAGCAGCAAAAGACAGGGTGATAATTCACCCCTCCACTTT. It specifies CASSKRQGDNSPLHF.

The chain couples TRBV28 to TRBJ1-5; D gene ambiguous. V dropped 3 bases and J dropped 3 bases, with 9 bases sitting between them. Germline CDR1 and CDR2: MDHEN and SYDVKM. The CDR3 has 14 amino acids. The CDR3 nucleotides read TGTGCCAGCAGTTTGGGCACATCCAATCAGCCCCAGCATTTT. It codes for CASSLGTSNQPQHF.

The CDR3 here is CASSDPKPGGNSPLHF. For the CDR3, the DNA is TGTGCCAGCAGTGACCCGAAACCCGGGGGAAATTCACCCCTCCACTTT. The chain is built from TRBV25-1 and TRBJ1-6; D is perhaps TRBD1 (5 bases). The CDR3 loop spans 16 amino acids. Germline-derived CDR1 and CDR2 are MGHDK and SYGVNS. The ends were cut back, 3 bases at V and 7 bases at J, with 16 bases in the middle.